A single TCR beta chain is shown here with its context. Sequencing of TCR beta drew on CD8+ and CD4+ T cells from blood. It was treatment-naive patients with stable or active relapsing-remitting disease who made up the multiple sclerosis controls. Bulk CD8+ and CD4+ cells came from magnetic negative isolation; CD8+ TEMRA by FACS. The CDR3 loop spans 14 amino acids. V lost 7 bases and J lost 5; bases outside the gene matches: 8. Germline values: CDR1 SGHAT, CDR2 FQNNGV. Random hexamers primed reverse transcription of about 0.5 to 1 ug RNA. Amplification of the TCR beta CDR3 was carried out by immunoSEQ multiplex PCR, which spanned a total of 54 Vbeta and 13 Jbeta segments. Each CDR3 protein is one row after TCRdb ran MiXCR on the immunoSEQ multiplex PCR reads. The sample records over 130,000 distinct CDR3 sequences, 90% to 95% being singletons. These data belong to a study of CD8 T cells in Susac syndrome.

This TCR was sampled from a human donor with multiple sclerosis. Sequencing input: CD4+ T cells from PBMCs. V is TRBV11-2 and J is TRBJ2-3, with 8 bases that match TRBD2. Here the CDR3 DNA reads TGTGCCAGCAAGCAAGCGGGGGAGAGAGATACGCAGTATTTT. It translates to CASKQAGERDTQYF.